The 15 T cell receptor beta chains given below trace back to one sample, sequenced in a study of CD8 T cells in ankylosing spondylitis. TCRdb fed the 5' RACE reads into MiXCR, producing one record per CDR3 protein. The sample has some 130,000 distinct CDR3 sequences; around 7.9% are singletons. Sequencing was carried out using blood, either unsorted or a sorted T cell fraction (not recorded which). These receptors all stem from a female donor with ankylosing spondylitis or in good health (not recorded which).

This clonotype was detected only a few times. The rearrangement uses TRBV7-2 and TRBJ1-4; 10 nucleotides align to TRBD1. From germline, CDR1 is SGHTA and CDR2 FQGNSA. Trimming removed 1 base from V and 7 bases from J; junction bases left unmatched: 3. The CDR3 loop spans 15 amino acids. CDR3 sequence (DNA): TGTGCCAGCAGCTTAGTCGGACAGGGGGGTGAAAAACTGTTTTTT. This sequence encodes CASSLVGQGGEKLFF. The entire variable domain, with the rest obtained from reference TRBV7-2 and TRBJ1-4, is as follows: GAGVSQSPSNKVTEKGKDVELRCDPISGHTALYWYRQSLGQGLEFLIYFQGNSAPDKSGLPSDRFSAERTGGSVSTLTIQRTQQEDSAVYLCASSLVGQGGEKLFFGSGTQLSVL.

This clonotype showed up many times. The J gene is TRBJ2-1, the V gene TRBV29-1, with TRBD2 matching over 9 bases. CDR1 is SQVTM, CDR2 ANQGSEA, per germline. The junction had 9 bases not matched to a gene; V was cut back by 0 bases and J by 3 bases. CDR3 length: 17 amino acids. The chain's CDR3 is CSVEDGDSGGFYNEQFF. CDR3 nucleotide sequence: TGCAGCGTTGAAGATGGGGATAGCGGGGGTTTCTACAATGAGCAGTTCTTC.

There are many counts of this clonotype. The gene calls are TRBV28 and TRBJ1-5; maybe TRBD1 (5 bases). The V end was cut by 5 bases, the J end by 7 bases, with 18 bases between. This CDR3 has 15 residues. CDR1 is MDHEN, CDR2 SYDVKM, per germline. CDR3 sequence reads: CASSPHGTAGQPQHF. For the CDR3, the DNA is TGTGCCAGCAGTCCTCACGGGACCGCCGGCCAGCCCCAGCATTTT.

In regard to this clonotype: Because it lacks the conserved phenylalanine or tryptophan at the end, this CDR3 is likely a read error. V usage is TRBV30 and J usage is TRBJ1-1; a possible D gene is TRBD1 (5 bases). The CDR3 covers 11 residues. The germline gives CDR1 GTSNPN, CDR2 SVGIG (reference sequence). The CDR3 region is CGEGNGAEAFL. As DNA, the CDR3 is TGTGGGGAGGGGAATGGCGCTGAAGCTTTCCTT.

This clonotype was seen at least ten times. The rearrangement links TRBV28 to TRBJ2-7; TRBD2 agrees at 8 bases. The germline V gene encodes CDR1 MDHEN and CDR2 SYDVKM. The CDR3 is 17 residues long. The V segment lost 5 bases and the J segment 0 bases; nucleotides outside the gene matches: 12. The CDR3: CASSPRHGGGNSYEQYF. The CDR3 DNA reads TGTGCCAGCAGTCCTCGTCACGGGGGGGGTAACTCCTACGAGCAGTACTTC.

Ten or more counts support this clonotype. The chain employs TRBV2 and TRBJ2-7; 12 nucleotides match TRBD1. The V segment lost 4 bases and the J segment 5 bases; nucleotides outside the gene matches: 6. This CDR3 contains 15 residues. Germline loops: CDR1 SNHLY, CDR2 FYNNEI. CDR3 residues: CASSGRDRGPNEQYF. CDR3 coding DNA: TGTGCCAGCAGTGGCCGGGACAGGGGGCCAAACGAGCAGTACTTC. Full variable domain (missing parts from reference TRBV2 and TRBJ2-7): EPEVTQTPSHQVTQMGQEVILRCVPISNHLYFYWYRQILGQKVEFLVSFYNNEISEKSEIFDDQFSVERPDGSNFTLKIRSTKLEDSAMYFCASSGRDRGPNEQYFGPGTRLTVT.

At least ten counts were recorded for this clonotype. This chain joins TRBV5-1 and TRBJ2-5; a possible D gene is TRBD2 (5 bases). The length of the CDR3 is 15 residues. Germline CDR1 reads SGHRS; CDR2 reads YFSETQ. Trimming took off 0 bases at V and 4 bases at J, with 13 bases between the two ends. The CDR3 nucleotides are TGCGCCAGCAGCTTGGGGGTCGGAGGTGGAGAGACCCAGTACTTC. This translates into CASSLGVGGGETQYF. The complete variable domain, with remaining parts taken from reference TRBV5-1 and TRBJ2-5, reads KAGVTQTPRYLIKTRGQQVTLSCSPISGHRSVSWYQQTPGQGLQFLFEYFSETQRNKGNFPGRFSGRQFSNSRSEMNVSTLELGDSALYLCASSLGVGGGETQYFGPGTRLLVL.

This clonotype has a count of ten or more. The chain has TRBV11-2 and TRBJ2-1, with D unclear. Germline V gene sequence: CDR1 SGHAT, CDR2 FQNNGV. The V end lost 1 base, the J end lost 1 base, and 8 bases lay between the germline ends. There are 15 residues in the CDR3. The CDR3 bases are TGTGCCAGCAGCTTAGTGGGGATGTCCTACAATGAGCAGTTCTTC. Translating it yields CASSLVGMSYNEQFF.

This clonotype was seen ten or more times. The chain is built from TRBV6-1 and TRBJ2-7; maybe TRBD2 (6 bases). Germline V gene lookup returns CDR1 MNHNS and CDR2 SASEGT. The CDR3 runs 14 residues. V was pared by 7 bases and J by 2 bases, with 15 bases between. This chain's CDR3 is CASTGAGGTYEQYF. The CDR3 DNA reads TGTGCCAGCACCGGAGCGGGTGGAACCTACGAGCAGTACTTC.

Many counts were recorded for this clonotype. The V call is TRBV28, the J call TRBJ2-3; no clear D. Trimming pared 7 bases from V and 2 bases from J, leaving 7 bases between. Germline values: CDR1 MDHEN, CDR2 SYDVKM. The CDR3 contains 12 residues. CDR3 in amino acids: CASTGNTDTQYF. The CDR3 region has the DNA TGTGCCAGCACCGGTAACACAGATACGCAGTATTTT.

This clonotype was seen many times. The chain has TRBV12-3 or TRBV12-4 and TRBJ1-2, with a tentative D call TRBD1 (5 bases). The V gene lost 5 bases and the J gene lost 4 bases, with 8 bases spanning the gap. This CDR3 spans 12 amino acids. CDR3 residues: CASSGTSYGYTF. The CDR3, as DNA: TGTGCCAGCAGTGGGACGAGCTATGGCTACACCTTC.

The chain recombines TRBV7-6 with TRBJ1-6, with 8 bases lining up with TRBD1. Germline V CDR1 and CDR2: SGHVS, FNYEAQ. J lost 0 bases, V lost 5 bases, and 3 bases had no gene match. The CDR3 spans 16 residues. The CDR3 DNA follows: TGTGCCAGCAGCCGCGGACAGGGCTCCTATAATTCACCCCTCCACTTT. This gives the protein CASSRGQGSYNSPLHF.

The sample holds many counts of this clonotype. V is TRBV12-3 or TRBV12-4 and J is TRBJ2-3; D uncertain. This CDR3 is built from 12 residues. The germline V and J ends were trimmed by 0 bases and 5 bases, with 3 bases remaining between them. This CDR3 is CASSLAVDTQYF. As DNA, the CDR3 is TGTGCCAGCAGTTTAGCAGTAGATACGCAGTATTTT.

There are a few counts of this clonotype. This chain joins TRBV5-1 and TRBJ2-7, with D possibly being TRBD1 (6 bases). There are 14 residues in the CDR3. In germline, CDR1 is SGHRS, CDR2 YFSETQ. Trimming took 1 base from V and 6 from J, leaving 14 bases between them. CDR3 residues: CASSLMAGDVEQYF. The CDR3 DNA reads TGCGCCAGCAGCTTGATGGCAGGGGACGTCGAGCAGTACTTC.

This clonotype was seen ten or more times. The chain uses TRBV27 and TRBJ1-5; possible D gene TRBD1, 6 bases. This CDR3 has 13 amino acids. Trimming shortened V by 6 bases and J by 3 bases, and 9 bases separated the two germline ends. Germline V lookup: CDR1 MNHEY, CDR2 SMNVEV (reference sequence). DNA of the CDR3: TGTGCCAGCAGCGGACAGAACAATCAGCCCCAGCATTTT. Residues: CASSGQNNQPQHF.